The following is a T cell receptor beta chain sequence with its context. As yet, its antigen is unknown. This entry is derived from a study of shared clonotypes between healthy human individuals. Notes on the study in general: A handful of donors showed sharing of about 4.8% of naive CD4 clonotypes. Sequencing depth was predicted to influence how clonotypes are shared among donors.

Trimming cost V 3 bases and J 4 bases, with 15 bases left between them. The CDR3 is 15 residues long. Germline V gene lookup returns CDR1 KGHSH and CDR2 LQKENI. In the authors' workflow: Sequence data from immunoSEQ were junction-only and lacked quality scores; consequently, filtering differed. Libraries were prepared by immunoSEQ multiplex PCR; TCRdb keeps only in-frame clonotypes and omits some of them. V and J calls and clone size are as listed in that table; D and trimming were resolved from the DNA. In the table there are roughly 2.2 million clones, approximately 90% of which are singletons. Sequencing used naive CD4+ T cells from PBMCs. Sample subset: CD45RA+ positively selected. V and J are TRBV18 and TRBJ1-2; D might be TRBD1 (5 bases). This TCR derives from a man aged 18 to 30 in good health. Some clones in this sample may be carry-over from other donors' samples. The CDR3 sequence is CASSPRDPEGYGYTF. The CDR3 DNA follows: TGTGCCAGCTCACCGAGGGACCCGGAGGGCTATGGCTACACCTTC.